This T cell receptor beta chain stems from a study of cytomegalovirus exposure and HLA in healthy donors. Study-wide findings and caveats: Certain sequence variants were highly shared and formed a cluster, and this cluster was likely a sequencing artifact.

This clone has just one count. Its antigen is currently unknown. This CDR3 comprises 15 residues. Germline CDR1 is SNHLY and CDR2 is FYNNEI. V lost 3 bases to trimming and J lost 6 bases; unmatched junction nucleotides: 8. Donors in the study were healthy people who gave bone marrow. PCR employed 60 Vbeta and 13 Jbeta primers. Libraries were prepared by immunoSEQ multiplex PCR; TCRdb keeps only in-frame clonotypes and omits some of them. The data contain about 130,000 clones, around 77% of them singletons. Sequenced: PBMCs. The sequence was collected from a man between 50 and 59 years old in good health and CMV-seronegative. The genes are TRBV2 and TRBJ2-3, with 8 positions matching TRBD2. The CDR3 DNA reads TGTGCCAGCAGTGATAGTGGGACTAGTGGGGATACGCAGTATTTT. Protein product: CASSDSGTSGDTQYF.